These 17 T cell receptor beta chains were sequenced from one sample in a study of blood T cell repertoires in COVID-19. Sequenced by immunoSEQ multiplex PCR; TCRdb stores in-frame clones only, minus some. The repertoire holds 55,000 to 75,000 clones, with around 73% as singletons. Sequencing was done on a sample of peripheral blood. The receptors were sampled from a man older than 75 with active or convalescent COVID-19.

Concerning this clone itself: Given the absence of the conserved phenylalanine or tryptophan at the CDR3 end, a read error is likely. The limits of the CDR3 on the DNA are not certain, so only TCRdb's listed CDR3 is given. The chain carries TRBV5-3 and TRBJ1-4. TRBV5-3 is reported as an ORF; its role is uncertain. The CDR3 totals 10 residues, both ends included. CDR3 sequence reads: CARSLAWRGL.

The CDR3 coding sequence is TGTGCCATCAGTAGAACAGGGAAGAACACTGAAGCTTTCTTT. Translation gives CAISRTGKNTEAFF. The rearrangement uses TRBV10-3 and TRBJ1-1, with D perhaps TRBD1 (6 bases). Germline CDR1 reads ENHRY; CDR2 reads SYGVKD. Trimming stripped 5 bases from V and 1 base from J, with 11 bases between. The CDR3 sequence is 14 residues long.

The chain combines TRBV7-8 with TRBJ2-7, with D unclear. The CDR3 length is 12 residues. Germline V gives CDR1 SGHVS, CDR2 FQNEAQ. Between the trimmed V and J ends, which lost 11 bases and 2 bases, there was a span of 13 bases. The CDR3 loop reads CAGGLWPYEQYF. In DNA, the CDR3 is TGTGCCGGCGGCCTCTGGCCCTACGAGCAGTACTTC.

This chain's CDR3 is CATSRDLAVSYEQYF. CDR3 sequence (DNA): TGTGCCACCAGCAGAGATCTAGCGGTTTCCTACGAGCAGTACTTC. This chain links TRBV15 with TRBJ2-7, with 7 bases that match TRBD2. The length of the CDR3 is 15 residues. The V segment lost 0 bases and the J segment 1 base; nucleotides outside the gene matches: 3. Per germline, CDR1 LNHNV and CDR2 YYDKDF (reference sequence).

The chain carries TRBV3-1 (or the pseudogene TRBV3-2) and TRBJ1-6; a weak D match, TRBD1 (5 bases). Germline values: CDR1 LGHDT, CDR2 YNNKEL (reference sequence). This CDR3 is built from 14 residues. The germline V and J ends were trimmed by 2 bases and 7 bases, with 9 bases remaining between them. The CDR3 nucleotides are TGTGCCAGCAGCCAATGGGACTTGAATTCACCCCTCCACTTT. Its protein product is CASSQWDLNSPLHF.

This clone was recorded only once. V usage is TRBV11-1 and J usage is TRBJ2-7; no clear D gene. Deletions cut 5 bases from V and 2 bases from J, with 4 bases between. Germline V lookup: CDR1 SGHAT, CDR2 FQDESV (reference sequence). The length of the CDR3 is 11 residues. The CDR3 DNA reads TGTGCCAGCAGCCTCGCCTACGAGCAGTACTTC. Its translation: CASSLAYEQYF.

The V gene is TRBV3-1 (or the pseudogene TRBV3-2), the J gene TRBJ1-1; D is possibly TRBD1 (5 bases). Germline V gene data show CDR1 as LGHDT and CDR2 as YNNKEL (reference sequence). This CDR3 region has 13 residues. Deletions cut 4 bases from V and 2 bases from J, with 8 bases between. The CDR3 loop reads CASSLDRNTEAFF. In nucleotides, the CDR3 is TGTGCCAGCAGCCTCGACAGAAACACTGAAGCTTTCTTT.

This clone was counted only a few times. The chain links TRBV18 to TRBJ1-5; D is unclear. This CDR3 region has 13 residues. Trimming pared 5 bases from V and 1 base from J, leaving 6 bases between. The V gene's germline CDR1 is KGHSH and CDR2 LQKENI. CDR3 nucleotide sequence: TGTGCCAGCTCAACAAACAGCAATCAGCCCCAGCATTTT. This codes for CASSTNSNQPQHF.

The rearrangement joins TRBV7-9 to TRBJ1-3, with 7 bases fitting TRBD1. Per germline, CDR1 SEHNR and CDR2 FQNEAQ (reference sequence). The CDR3 is 14 residues long. The V gene end was trimmed by 7 bases and the J gene end by 0 bases; junction bases not matched to a gene: 3. Written as DNA, the CDR3 is TGTGCCAGCACAAGGGACAGCTCTGGAAACACCATATATTTT. Translated, it gives CASTRDSSGNTIYF. Filled out from reference TRBV7-9 and TRBJ1-3, the complete variable domain reads DTGVSQNPRHKITKRGQNVTFRCDPISEHNRLYWYRQTLGQGPEFLTYFQNEAQLEKSRLLSDRFSAERPKGSFSTLEIQRTEQGDSAMYLCASTRDSSGNTIYFGEGSWLTVV.

This sequence joins TRBV6-5 and TRBJ2-5, with a weak D call TRBD1 (5 bases). Germline lookup yields CDR1 MNHEY and CDR2 SVGAGI. The CDR3 covers 14 residues. Deletions cut 3 bases from V and 7 bases from J, with 15 bases between. The CDR3 bases are TGTGCCAGCAGTTATCAGGGTCCAGGCGGGACCCAGTACTTC. This gives the protein CASSYQGPGGTQYF.

CDR3 protein: CASSLGDRGWNSPLHF. CDR3 in DNA: TGCGCCAGCAGCTTGGGGGACAGGGGATGGAATTCACCCCTCCACTTT. The rearrangement uses TRBV5-1 and TRBJ1-6, with 10 bases that match TRBD1. V lost 0 bases to trimming and J lost 7 bases; unmatched junction nucleotides: 4. There are 16 residues in the CDR3. Germline CDR1 reads SGHRS; CDR2 reads YFSETQ.

Here the CDR3 DNA reads TGTGCCAGTAGTATTTCGAAGGACAGGGGCTATGGCTACACCTTC. This sequence encodes CASSISKDRGYGYTF. V gene TRBV19 combines with J gene TRBJ1-2; 9 bases agree with TRBD1. After removal of 3 bases from V and 4 bases from J, the junction contained 6 bases not matched to a gene. This CDR3 contains 15 residues. The germline V gene encodes CDR1 LNHDA and CDR2 SQIVND (reference sequence).

The CDR3 loop is CASSLDRGDQPQHF. The CDR3 bases are TGTGCCAGCAGCTTGGACAGGGGGGATCAGCCCCAGCATTTT. This chain joins TRBV5-6 and TRBJ1-5, with 8 bases lining up with TRBD1. Germline loops: CDR1 SGHDT, CDR2 YYEEEE. V shed 0 bases and J 5 bases; nucleotides not matched to a gene: 1. The CDR3 length is 14 residues.

The rearrangement links TRBV7-2 to TRBJ2-3; TRBD2 matches at 13 bases. After removal of 5 bases from V and 7 bases from J, the junction contained 6 bases not matched to a gene. This CDR3 is 15 amino acids long. The germline CDR1 and CDR2 sequences are SGHTA and FQGNSA. The CDR3 loop is CASSPGTSGAHTQYF. The CDR3 bases are TGTGCCAGCAGCCCCGGGACTAGCGGGGCCCATACGCAGTATTTT.

The chain links TRBV7-8 to TRBJ2-7; a possible D gene is TRBD1 (6 bases). V lost 4 bases and J 1 base, leaving 14 bases between the germline ends. Germline V CDR1 and CDR2: SGHVS, FQNEAQ. The CDR3 extends over 15 amino acids. The CDR3 DNA reads TGTGCCAGCAGCTCCGGACAGATCCCGTCCTACGAGCAGTACTTC. This translates into CASSSGQIPSYEQYF. Looking up the rest from reference TRBV7-8 and TRBJ2-7 gives the full variable domain: GAGVSQSPRYKVAKRGQDVALRCDPISGHVSLFWYQQALGQGPEFLTYFQNEAQLDKSGLPSDRFFAERPEGSVSTLKIQRTQQEDSAVYLCASSSGQIPSYEQYFGPGTRLTVT.

Worth noting for this clone: One end of the junction fails to match germline, which may point to a read error. The chain joins TRBV7-7 to TRBJ2-5, with 7 nucleotides matching TRBD1. The germline V gene has CDR1 SSHAT and CDR2 FNYEAQ (reference sequence). This CDR3 contains 15 residues. CDR3 region: CASSPTRTGQETQYF. In DNA, the CDR3 is TGTGCTAGCAGTCCTACGAGGACAGGCCAAGAGACCCAGTACTTC.

The V gene is TRBV11-2, the J gene TRBJ2-7; 8 bases are shared with TRBD1. The CDR3 totals 15 residues. Germline V gene data show CDR1 as SGHAT and CDR2 as FQNNGV. J was trimmed by 6 bases and V by 4 bases; bases with no gene match: 11. CDR3 sequence (DNA): TGTGCCAGCAGCTCCGGGACAGGTGGGGTATTCGAGCAGTACTTC. Protein: CASSSGTGGVFEQYF.